These 9 T cell receptor beta chains share one sample of origin, sequenced in a study of T cells expressing NK-cell markers. Following a re-call of the 5' RACE reads, TCRdb has one entry per CDR3 protein and lacks DNA. This repertoire comprises 150,000 to 200,000 distinct CDR3 sequences; its ten largest clones make up roughly a fifth. The sequenced sample consisted of blood T cells: a sorted CD56 or NKG2C T cell subset, CD4+ or CD8+ T cells, or bulk PBMC T cells (not recorded which). The source is a man aged 18-70 years in good health.

This chain joins TRBV29-1 and TRBJ2-1; there is no DNA to check the TCRdb D call of TRBD2. Germline CDR1 is SQVTM and CDR2 is ANQGSEA. The CDR3 covers 13 residues. The CDR3 region is CSVLSSGAYEQFF.

The chain employs TRBV7-9 and TRBJ2-1; TCRdb's D call of TRBD1 is untestable without DNA. The CDR3 has 14 residues. Per the germline V gene, CDR1 is SEHNR and CDR2 is FQNEAQ (reference sequence). The CDR3 sequence is CASSPGTTGNEQFF.

V gene TRBV5-1 combines with J gene TRBJ1-1; TCRdb returns TRBD1, unconfirmable since there is no DNA. The V gene's germline CDR1 is SGHRS and CDR2 YFSETQ. The CDR3 consists of 16 residues. CDR3 sequence: CASSEGQVVLNTEAFF.

This chain's CDR3 is CSAARGLREGSSYNEQFF. This sequence joins TRBV20-1 and TRBJ2-1; TCRdb reports TRBD2, a call that lacks DNA to check it against. Germline-derived CDR1 and CDR2 are DFQATT and SNEGSKA (reference sequence). This CDR3 comprises 18 residues.

The rearrangement uses TRBV6-4 and TRBJ1-3; TCRdb names TRBD1, which stays unverified in the absence of DNA. The V gene's germline CDR1 is MRHNA and CDR2 SNTAGT. The CDR3 spans 20 residues. The CDR3 sequence: CASRTPSRVSAWFSGNTIYF.

The rearrangement joins TRBV6-5 to TRBJ2-2; TCRdb's D call of TRBD1 is untestable without DNA. Germline CDR1 and CDR2: MNHEY and SVGAGI. The CDR3 runs to 18 residues. CDR3: CASSSTVAGQFITGELFF.

The chain joins TRBV15 to TRBJ1-6. Germline V CDR1 and CDR2: LNHNV, YYDKDF (reference sequence). There are 13 residues in the CDR3. Here the CDR3 reads CATSTGGHSPLHF.

This rearrangement joins TRBV6-2 or TRBV6-3 to TRBJ1-1; the D call from TCRdb, TRBD1, cannot be confirmed without DNA. The germline gives CDR1 MNHEY, CDR2 SVGEGT. The CDR3 consists of 16 residues. CDR3 in amino acids: CASSYRRQGKNTEAFF.

This chain joins TRBV4-2 and TRBJ2-7; TCRdb calls TRBD2, which cannot be checked without DNA. Germline V gene data show CDR1 as LGHNA and CDR2 as YNFKEQ. The CDR3 has 15 amino acids. The CDR3: CASSQEERGGYEQYF.